The next 25 T cell receptor beta chains were all read from a single sample in a study of blood T cell repertoires in COVID-19. The assay was immunoSEQ multiplex PCR, and TCRdb's table has in-frame clones only and misses some. The data hold about 100,000 clones, with around nine tenths observed a single time. Sequenced: peripheral blood. These receptors all stem from a human donor in a cohort sampled during active COVID-19.

The chain links TRBV3-1 (or the pseudogene TRBV3-2) to TRBJ1-6; weak D call: TRBD1 (5 bases). The CDR3 totals 19 residues. Germline CDR1 is LGHDT and CDR2 is YNNKEL (reference sequence). Trimming took 4 bases from V and 0 from J, leaving 19 bases between them. The CDR3 spells CASSPPWGTQSSYNSPLHF. The CDR3 nucleotides are TGTGCCAGCAGCCCACCCTGGGGCACCCAAAGCTCCTATAATTCACCCCTCCACTTT.

The chain is built from TRBV28 and TRBJ2-1; TRBD2 aligns across 9 bases. In germline, CDR1 is MDHEN, CDR2 SYDVKM. The V gene end was trimmed by 2 bases and the J gene end by 14 bases; junction bases not matched to a gene: 7. The CDR3 runs to 13 residues. In DNA form, the CDR3 reads TGTGCCAGCAGTTTAAGCGGGAGGTACCCTGAGTTCTTC. It codes for CASSLSGRYPEFF.

Comment on this clone: This specimen includes other DNA sequences encoding the same CDR3. The chain uses TRBV28 and TRBJ1-5, with 10 nucleotides matching TRBD1. The V gene end was trimmed by 7 bases and the J gene end by 4 bases; junction bases not matched to a gene: 7. The CDR3 has 15 amino acids. CDR1 MDHEN and CDR2 SYDVKM come from the germline V gene. This CDR3 is CASILGDRGNQPQHF. CDR3 DNA: TGTGCCAGCATCCTTGGGGACAGGGGAAATCAGCCCCAGCATTTT. The variable domain in full, with the rest retrieved from reference TRBV28 and TRBJ1-5, is DVKVTQSSRYLVKRTGEKVFLECVQDMDHENMFWYRQDPGLGLRLIYFSYDVKMKEKGDIPEGYSVSREKKERFSLILESASTNQTSMYLCASILGDRGNQPQHFGDGTRLSIL.

The rearrangement joins TRBV19 to TRBJ2-7; D is perhaps TRBD2 (5 bases). This CDR3 comprises 15 residues. V gave up 4 bases and J gave up 4 bases, with 17 bases separating them. In germline, CDR1 is LNHDA, CDR2 SQIVND (reference sequence). This CDR3 reads CASSRAGPTGYEQYF. DNA for the CDR3: TGTGCCAGTAGTAGGGCCGGACCAACGGGATACGAGCAGTACTTC.

This sequence joins TRBV24-1 and TRBJ2-3; 7 bases fit TRBD2. CDR1 is KGHDR, CDR2 SFDVKD, per germline. The V segment lost 1 base and the J segment 6 bases; nucleotides outside the gene matches: 6. This CDR3 is built from 15 residues. DNA of the CDR3: TGTGCCACCAGTGATTTTGGCAGGGAGGGGGATACGCAGTATTTT. It yields the protein CATSDFGREGDTQYF.

V and J are TRBV19 and TRBJ2-6, with 8 bases identical to TRBD1. J gave up 1 base and V 10 bases, and 9 bases lay outside the gene matches. The germline V gene has CDR1 LNHDA and CDR2 SQIVND (reference sequence). This CDR3 comprises 16 residues. The CDR3 DNA follows: TGTGCCATCTCCGGGACAGGCCATTCTGGGGCCAACGTCCTGACTTTC. This translates into CAISGTGHSGANVLTF.

The rearrangement uses TRBV21-1 and TRBJ2-7; TRBD2 was called by the table and not checked on the DNA. TRBV21-1 is assigned pseudogene status. The CDR3 runs to 18 residues. CDR3 coding DNA: TGTGCCAGCAGCAAAGCCGCGCAAGCGGGAGGGCCCTCCTACGAGCAGTACTTC. It encodes CASSKAAQAGGPSYEQYF.

This chain joins TRBV28 and TRBJ1-1, with 8 bases lining up with TRBD1. CDR3 length: 16 residues. V gave up 4 bases and J gave up 0 bases; unmatched junction bases: 7. Germline V CDR1 and CDR2: MDHEN, SYDVKM. The DNA of the CDR3 is TGTGCCAGCAGTTGGGGACAGGAATTTATGAACACTGAAGCTTTCTTT. Translating it yields CASSWGQEFMNTEAFF.

The chain combines TRBV27 with TRBJ2-7, with TRBD2 as a possible D gene (5 bases). The CDR3 covers 13 residues. CDR1 MNHEY and CDR2 SMNVEV come from the germline V gene (reference sequence). Trimming cost V 5 bases and J 2 bases, with 10 bases left between them. The CDR3 loop reads CASSTGKAYEQYF. The CDR3 bases are TGTGCCAGCAGTACGGGAAAAGCCTACGAGCAGTACTTC.

The chain employs TRBV27 and TRBJ1-5; D not certain. Looked up from germline, CDR1 is MNHEY and CDR2 is SMNVEV (reference sequence). CDR3 length: 14 residues. V dropped 4 bases and J dropped 2 bases, with 9 bases sitting between them. The CDR3 region has the DNA TGTGCCAGCAGTTCGACTTATCGCAATCAGCCCCAGCATTTT. Translating it yields CASSSTYRNQPQHF.

This sequence joins TRBV6-6 and TRBJ1-2; D might be TRBD1 (6 bases). There are 15 residues in the CDR3. Trimming cost V 7 bases and J 2 bases, with 17 bases left between them. The germline CDR1 and CDR2 sequences are MNHNY and SVGAGI (reference sequence). CDR3 residues: CASTFGETGNYGYTF. DNA of the CDR3: TGTGCCAGCACCTTCGGGGAAACAGGGAACTATGGCTACACCTTC.

This clone has just a few counts. The chain employs TRBV7-2 and TRBJ2-2; the match to TRBD1 covers 9 bases. Germline V gene data show CDR1 as SGHTA and CDR2 as FQGNSA. The CDR3 is 16 residues long. V was pared by 4 bases and J by 5 bases, with 8 bases of the junction left unmatched. CDR3 loop: CASSYRGQGRTGELFF. In nucleotides, the CDR3 is TGTGCCAGCAGCTACCGAGGACAGGGGCGAACCGGGGAGCTGTTTTTT.

The rearrangement joins TRBV5-6 to TRBJ1-1; 8 bases are shared with TRBD1. From germline, CDR1 is SGHDT and CDR2 YYEEEE. The CDR3 totals 16 residues. The V gene end was trimmed by 1 base and the J gene end by 5 bases; junction bases not matched to a gene: 10. The CDR3 DNA reads as TGTGCCAGCAGCTTGTGGGCAGGGGGCCCGGTGACTGAAGCTTTCTTT. This encodes CASSLWAGGPVTEAFF.

The rearrangement joins TRBV19 to TRBJ1-5, with D unresolved. The V gene's germline CDR1 is LNHDA and CDR2 SQIVND (reference sequence). The CDR3 length is 15 residues. V lost 5 bases and J lost 1, with 12 bases in between. This CDR3 reads CASSLGLRSNQPQHF. CDR3 nucleotides: TGTGCCAGTAGTTTAGGACTGCGGAGCAATCAGCCCCAGCATTTT.

The chain recombines TRBV28 with TRBJ2-4, with 8 bases lining up with TRBD1. The germline CDR1 and CDR2 sequences are MDHEN and SYDVKM. V trimming: 3 bases; J trimming: 0 bases; junction bases outside the gene matches: 4. There are 16 residues in the CDR3. CDR3: CASSFGQGLAKNIQYF. The CDR3 DNA reads TGTGCCAGCAGTTTCGGACAGGGCCTAGCCAAAAACATTCAGTACTTC.

V and J are TRBV4-1 and TRBJ1-1; 7 bases align to TRBD1. With 1 base clipped from V and 1 base from J, the junction kept 0 bases outside the gene matches. The CDR3 contains 14 residues. Germline V gives CDR1 MGHRA, CDR2 YSYEKL. The CDR3 nucleotides are TGCGCCAGCAGCCAAGGGGACAGGAACACTGAAGCTTTCTTT. It is translated as CASSQGDRNTEAFF.

This chain connects TRBV2 to TRBJ2-7, with 10 bases lining up with TRBD1. Germline-derived CDR1 and CDR2 are SNHLY and FYNNEI. The length of the CDR3 is 12 residues. The V gene end was trimmed by 7 bases and the J gene end by 6 bases; junction bases not matched to a gene: 3. The CDR3 region is CASNDRGREQYF. As DNA, the CDR3 is TGTGCCAGCAACGACAGGGGGCGCGAGCAGTACTTC.

This clone was observed once. The chain joins TRBV5-5 to TRBJ2-7; 7 bases are shared with TRBD2. The CDR3 length is 15 residues. V lost 0 bases, J lost 2 bases, and 5 bases stayed unmatched. Per germline, CDR1 SGHKS and CDR2 YYEKEE (reference sequence). This CDR3 is CASSLAAAGAYEQYF. The CDR3 DNA reads as TGTGCCAGCAGCTTGGCGGCGGCGGGAGCCTACGAGCAGTACTTC. The full variable domain, in which reference TRBV5-5 and TRBJ2-7 provide the parts outside the CDR3, is DAGVTQSPTHLIKTRGQQVTLRCSPISGHKSVSWYQQVLGQGPQFIFQYYEKEERGRGNFPDRFSARQFPNYSSELNVNALLLGDSALYLCASSLAAAGAYEQYFGPGTRLTVT.

The chain recombines TRBV11-2 with TRBJ2-3; tentative D call: TRBD2 (6 bases). The germline CDR1 and CDR2 sequences are SGHAT and FQNNGV. V lost 2 bases, J lost 2 bases, and 11 bases lay in between. The CDR3 loop spans 15 amino acids. The CDR3 DNA is TGTGCCAGCAGCTTAAGGTGGGGGGACACAGATACGCAGTATTTT. It specifies CASSLRWGDTDTQYF.

Sample share makes this clone medium-sized. This chain uses TRBV5-1 with TRBJ2-7; TRBD2 matches at 10 bases. CDR1 SGHRS and CDR2 YFSETQ come from the germline V gene. V gave up 4 bases and J gave up 0 bases; unmatched junction bases: 4. This CDR3 comprises 15 residues. CDR3 nucleotide sequence: TGCGCCAGCAGCGTTAGCGGGAGGTTCTCCTACGAGCAGTACTTC. It is translated as CASSVSGRFSYEQYF.

The V call is TRBV10-3, the J call TRBJ2-1, with 11 positions matching TRBD1. Germline V gene lookup returns CDR1 ENHRY and CDR2 SYGVKD. CDR3 length equals 14 residues. V lost 8 bases, J lost 3 bases, and 3 bases stayed unmatched. In nucleotides, the CDR3 is TGTGCCATCGGAGGGACAGGGGGCTACAATGAGCAGTTCTTC. Amino acids: CAIGGTGGYNEQFF.

The chain uses TRBV6-5 and TRBJ2-3; D gene uncertain. CDR1 and CDR2 (germline): MNHEY, SVGAGI. V was trimmed by 4 bases and J by 5 bases, leaving 4 bases between them. This CDR3 contains 11 residues. Here the CDR3 reads CASSSGDTQYF. The CDR3 DNA reads TGTGCCAGCAGTTCGGGAGATACGCAGTATTTT.

The count of this clone is one. CDR3 protein: CASSGREAPYNEQFF. The CDR3 nucleotides are TGTGCCAGCAGCGGGCGGGAGGCCCCCTACAATGAGCAGTTCTTC. The rearrangement links TRBV9 to TRBJ2-1; 8 nucleotides agree with TRBD2. Germline assignment: CDR1 SGDLS and CDR2 YYNGEE. The CDR3 runs to 15 residues. The junction had 4 bases not matched to a gene; V was cut back by 3 bases and J by 2 bases.

The sample holds a few counts of this clone. V usage is TRBV10-3 and J usage is TRBJ2-1; D unresolved. Germline V gene sequence: CDR1 ENHRY, CDR2 SYGVKD. The ends were cut back, 2 bases at V and 1 base at J, with 9 bases in the middle. The CDR3 length is 15 residues. The CDR3 DNA sequence: TGTGCCATCAGTGAGGTTAGCCCGTCCTACAATGAGCAGTTCTTC. Protein product: CAISEVSPSYNEQFF.

The chain employs TRBV18 and TRBJ1-3; possible D gene TRBD1, 5 bases. V lost 3 bases to trimming and J lost 0 bases, with 12 bases between them. The CDR3 is 16 residues long. The germline gives CDR1 KGHSH, CDR2 LQKENI. The chain's CDR3 is CASSPLDTISGNTIYF. In DNA form, the CDR3 reads TGTGCCAGCTCACCCCTGGACACTATCTCTGGAAACACCATATATTTT.